A single T cell receptor beta chain is shown here with its context. The data were obtained in a study of blood T cell repertoires in COVID-19. The overall study: Researchers got acute and convalescent COVID-19 samples from the United States, Italy and Spain. In each case, the material was cDNA or gDNA derived from T cells, B-cell-depleted T cells, or PBMCs.

Original handling: Scientists estimated how many nucleated cells there were by amplifying reference gene primers. The repertoire was sequenced with immunoSEQ multiplex PCR; TCRdb's copy has only in-frame clones and lacks some. Clone size and the V and J calls come from that table; the DNA yielded D and trimming. The sample has about 250,000 clones, 80% to 90% seen once. Germline CDR1 is SGHRS and CDR2 is YFSETQ. V lost 3 bases, J lost 0 bases, and 15 bases lay in between. The CDR3 is 16 amino acids. Source material: peripheral blood. This receptor was taken from a man at least 80 years old with acute or convalescent COVID-19. This rearrangement joins TRBV5-1 to TRBJ1-2; D ambiguous. This CDR3 is CASSWSTRSTNYGYTF. Written as DNA, the CDR3 is TGCGCCAGCAGCTGGAGCACCCGAAGCACTAACTATGGCTACACCTTC.